What follows are 22 T cell receptor beta chains derived from one specimen sequenced in a study of cytomegalovirus exposure and HLA in healthy donors. PCR involved 60 Vbeta and 13 Jbeta primers. Generated by immunoSEQ multiplex PCR, the TCRdb table keeps only in-frame clones and is missing some. This sample has about 88,000 clones, with around 90% found just once. The material sequenced was PBMCs. The receptors were gathered from a man between 18 and 35 years old in good health and CMV-seronegative.

The chain is built from TRBV28 and TRBJ2-7; tentatively, D is TRBD1 (6 bases). The CDR3 is 15 residues long. The germline V gene encodes CDR1 MDHEN and CDR2 SYDVKM. Trimming pared 6 bases from V and 1 base from J, leaving 16 bases between. The CDR3 is CASSYGAGASYEQYF. CDR3 nucleotides: TGTGCCAGCAGCTACGGGGCAGGGGCATCCTACGAGCAGTACTTC. The complete variable domain, with remaining parts taken from reference TRBV28 and TRBJ2-7, reads DVKVTQSSRYLVKRTGEKVFLECVQDMDHENMFWYRQDPGLGLRLIYFSYDVKMKEKGDIPEGYSVSREKKERFSLILESASTNQTSMYLCASSYGAGASYEQYFGPGTRLTVT.

The V call is TRBV5-1, the J call TRBJ2-7; 8 bases are a match to TRBD2. Germline V CDR1 and CDR2: SGHRS, YFSETQ. The V segment lost 3 bases and the J segment 4 bases; nucleotides outside the gene matches: 6. The CDR3 is 14 amino acids. The CDR3 sequence: CASSSTSGPYEQYF. CDR3 in DNA: TGCGCCAGCAGCTCTACTAGCGGCCCGTACGAGCAGTACTTC.

The chain couples TRBV7-3 to TRBJ2-5; 7 nucleotides align to TRBD2. Germline CDR1 SGHTA, CDR2 FQGTGA. Trimming took 5 bases from V and 0 from J; bases not matched to a gene: 9. The CDR3 consists of 16 residues. DNA for the CDR3: TGTGCCAGCAGCCTAGGCCTACTAGCGAACCAAGAGACCCAGTACTTC. This sequence encodes CASSLGLLANQETQYF.

The chain links TRBV5-1 to TRBJ1-1; a weak D match, TRBD1 (6 bases). V was clipped by 7 bases and J by 0 bases, with 13 bases between them. The CDR3 sequence is 14 residues long. Germline V gene data show CDR1 as SGHRS and CDR2 as YFSETQ. The DNA of the CDR3 is TGCGCCAGCGCCGGACAGACCATGAACACTGAAGCTTTCTTT. This sequence encodes CASAGQTMNTEAFF.

V and J are TRBV14 and TRBJ2-1; 7 bases fit TRBD2. J lost 7 bases, V lost 3 bases, and 9 bases had no gene match. The V gene's germline CDR1 is SGHDN and CDR2 FVKESK. The CDR3 covers 15 residues. The CDR3 region is CASSHSRGSNNEQFF. CDR3 sequence (DNA): TGTGCCAGCAGCCATTCGCGGGGGTCGAATAATGAGCAGTTCTTC.

This clone was seen a few times. The J gene is TRBJ2-7, the V gene TRBV7-2; D is perhaps TRBD2 (6 bases). Germline lookup yields CDR1 SGHTA and CDR2 FQGNSA. V was cut by 1 base and J by 5 bases, with 15 bases left in between. The CDR3 totals 15 residues. CDR3 bases: TGTGCCAGCAGCTTAGGTGGGCTAGCGTCCGACGAGCAGTACTTC. This codes for CASSLGGLASDEQYF.

The rearrangement uses TRBV29-1 and TRBJ2-2; D is unresolved. CDR1 and CDR2 from the germline V gene are SQVTM and ANQGSEA. Trimming removed 7 bases from V and 7 bases from J, with 7 bases in between. The CDR3 has 10 residues. CDR3 DNA: TGCAGCGCCGGTAACGGGGAGCTGTTTTTT. Translating gives CSAGNGELFF.

V is TRBV7-8 and J is TRBJ1-1; D ambiguous. V was clipped by 2 bases and J by 1 base, with 8 bases between them. The germline V gene has CDR1 SGHVS and CDR2 FQNEAQ. The CDR3 is made up of 14 amino acids. Here the CDR3 reads CASSLSQKNTEAFF. CDR3 nucleotides: TGTGCCAGCAGCTTATCCCAGAAGAACACTGAAGCTTTCTTT.

The chain uses TRBV6-6 and TRBJ1-4; TRBD1 agrees at 11 bases. The CDR3 has 15 amino acids. CDR1 is MNHNY and CDR2 is SVGAGI in the germline V gene (reference sequence). After removal of 2 bases from V and 10 bases from J, the junction contained 6 bases not matched to a gene. CDR3 coding DNA: TGTGCCAGCAGTTACGGAGGACAGGGGGCGAGAAAACTGTTTTTT. Protein: CASSYGGQGARKLFF.

The chain links TRBV7-7 to TRBJ2-3; 8 nucleotides line up with TRBD2. The CDR3 runs 15 residues. Germline lookup yields CDR1 SSHAT and CDR2 FNYEAQ (reference sequence). V was clipped by 5 bases and J by 3 bases; unmatched bases: 7. The CDR3 region has the DNA TGTGCCAGCAGCGAGGCCGGGGGGGTTACAGATACGCAGTATTTT. Encoded protein: CASSEAGGVTDTQYF.

The chain employs TRBV27 and TRBJ2-1; 7 bases align to TRBD1. Germline V gene lookup returns CDR1 MNHEY and CDR2 SMNVEV (reference sequence). The V and J ends lost 9 bases and 3 bases, in that order; junction bases with no gene match: 8. The CDR3 is 14 residues long. The CDR3 loop reads CASVERQGYNEQFF. In DNA, the CDR3 is TGTGCCAGTGTCGAAAGACAGGGCTACAATGAGCAGTTCTTC.

The chain is built from TRBV7-6 and TRBJ2-5; 13 bases fit TRBD2. This CDR3 is 14 amino acids long. V lost 8 bases to trimming and J lost 5 bases; unmatched junction nucleotides: 5. CDR1 SGHVS and CDR2 FNYEAQ come from the germline V gene. CDR3 sequence reads: CASGTSGISETQYF. The CDR3, as DNA: TGTGCCAGCGGGACTAGCGGGATTTCGGAGACCCAGTACTTC.

CDR3 in DNA: TGTGCCAGCACCGAAGACGGCAGCAGGGTCTACGAGCAGTACTTC. Translated, it gives CASTEDGSRVYEQYF. J is TRBJ2-7 and V is TRBV6-6; the D gene is possibly TRBD1 (5 bases). CDR3 length: 15 amino acids. Germline V gene lookup returns CDR1 MNHNY and CDR2 SVGAGI (reference sequence). Between the trimmed V and J ends, which lost 7 bases and 3 bases, there was a span of 19 bases.

The chain is built from TRBV13 and TRBJ2-1; 10 positions agree with TRBD2. In germline, CDR1 is PRHDT, CDR2 FYEKMQ (reference sequence). The CDR3 loop spans 16 amino acids. V was pared by 6 bases and J by 6 bases, with 11 bases of the junction left unmatched. CDR3 sequence reads: CASSLPLAGVSNEQFF. In DNA form, the CDR3 reads TGTGCCAGCAGTCTCCCCCTAGCGGGAGTTTCCAATGAGCAGTTCTTC. The full variable domain, its missing parts supplied by reference TRBV13 and TRBJ2-1, is AAGVIQSPRHLIKEKRETATLKCYPIPRHDTVYWYQQGPGQDPQFLISFYEKMQSDKGSIPDRFSAQQFSDYHSELNMSSLELGDSALYFCASSLPLAGVSNEQFFGPGTRLTVL.

The rearrangement joins TRBV5-6 to TRBJ1-4; D call uncertain. The CDR3 loop spans 16 amino acids. V lost 0 bases, J lost 7 bases, and 16 bases lay in between. Germline V gene data show CDR1 as SGHDT and CDR2 as YYEEEE. CDR3 in DNA: TGTGCCAGCAGCTTGGGGCCCCCAGCGTTGGGTGAAAAACTGTTTTTT. The encoded protein is CASSLGPPALGEKLFF.

V usage is TRBV9 and J usage is TRBJ2-3, with 8 bases aligning to TRBD2. V trimming: 4 bases; J trimming: 6 bases; junction bases outside the gene matches: 10. The CDR3 sequence is 15 residues long. The germline V gene has CDR1 SGDLS and CDR2 YYNGEE. In DNA form, the CDR3 reads TGTGCCAGCAGCCTTAGCGGGATCCGTATGGATACGCAGTATTTT. Translated: CASSLSGIRMDTQYF.

The table lists this clone with a few counts. The chain is built from TRBV18 and TRBJ1-1; D possibly corresponds to TRBD1 (6 bases). Trimming left V 3 bases short and J 0 bases short, with 14 bases between. The CDR3 has 16 amino acids. CDR1 KGHSH and CDR2 LQKENI come from the germline V gene. This chain's CDR3 is CASSPSATGMNTEAFF. CDR3 DNA sequence: TGTGCCAGCTCACCCTCAGCGACAGGTATGAACACTGAAGCTTTCTTT.

The chain uses TRBV28 and TRBJ1-4; D is undetermined. Germline-derived CDR1 and CDR2 are MDHEN and SYDVKM. The V end was cut by 5 bases, the J end by 0 bases, with 7 bases between. CDR3 size: 14 residues. CDR3 bases: TGTGCCAGCAGTACAGACGCAACTAATGAAAAACTGTTTTTT. Encoded protein: CASSTDATNEKLFF.

J is TRBJ2-4 and V is TRBV14; 8 nucleotides align to TRBD2. This CDR3 contains 18 residues. Germline V gene lookup returns CDR1 SGHDN and CDR2 FVKESK. Trimming cost V 4 bases and J 1 base; bases outside gene matches: 12. CDR3 nucleotide sequence: TGTGCCAGCAGCCTGCGGGAGGTTCCGGGAGCGGCCAAAAACATTCAGTACTTC. This encodes CASSLREVPGAAKNIQYF.

The gene calls are TRBV6-6 and TRBJ2-4; 11 nucleotides line up with TRBD2. This CDR3 has 12 amino acids. Trimming at V came to 6 bases and at J to 14 bases, leaving 6 bases not matched to a gene. Germline CDR1 reads MNHNY; CDR2 reads SVGAGI (reference sequence). This CDR3 reads CASSLTSGVEYF. CDR3 DNA: TGTGCCAGCAGCCTGACTAGCGGGGTCGAGTACTTC.

The genes are TRBV6-7 and TRBJ1-1, with D hard to call. TRBV6-7 is filed as an ORF, its function uncertain. The V gene lost 6 bases and the J gene lost 0 bases, with 35 bases spanning the gap. This CDR3 contains 22 residues. This CDR3 reads CASRQAGFAPRDLVVVNTEAFF. For the CDR3, the DNA is TGTGCCAGCAGACAAGCCGGTTTTGCCCCCCGGGATCTAGTGGTAGTGAACACTGAAGCTTTCTTT.

The rearrangement links TRBV5-6 to TRBJ1-1; TRBD1 might be the D (6 bases). This CDR3 spans 12 amino acids. The germline V gene has CDR1 SGHDT and CDR2 YYEEEE. Trimming took 1 base from V and 7 from J, leaving 8 bases between them. Written as DNA, the CDR3 is TGTGCCAGCAGCTTGAAGGGGGTTGAAGCTTTCTTT. Its translation: CASSLKGVEAFF.